A selection of T cell receptor beta chains follows, all from one sample in a study of somatic mutations in cytotoxic T cells in rheumatoid arthritis. Some clones are missing from TCRdb's copy, which holds only in-frame ones; the method was immunoSEQ multiplex PCR. The table records about 19,000 clones, around 83% of them present only once. The sequencing sample was made of CD8+ T cells sorted from blood. The receptors shown here come from an adult with rheumatoid arthritis. Each CDR3 is given with its conserved first and last residue. D genes are given only for firm matches. Clone size appears in some rows only: once, few, many, or a class for an expanded clone.

j_gene | v_gene | d_gene | abundance | CDR3nt | CDR3aa
TRBJ2-5 | TRBV30 | NA | NA | TGTGCCTGGGGCGGGGACGATACGCAAGAGACCCAGTACTTC | CAWGGDDTQETQYF
TRBJ1-3 | TRBV4-1 | TRBD1 | NA | TGCGCCAGCAGCCAATCGACAGGGGACGGAAACACCATATATTTT | CASSQSTGDGNTIYF
TRBJ1-1 | TRBV13 | NA | NA | TGTGCCAGCAGCTTGCCGATTGAAGCTTTCTTT | CASSLPIEAFF
TRBJ1-2 | TRBV4-1 | TRBD1 | NA | TGCGCCAGCAGCCAAGAGACAGGGTTTGTCTATGGCTACACCTTC | CASSQETGFVYGYTF
TRBJ1-6 | TRBV2 | TRBD1 | few | TGTGCCAGCGACAGGGGGCGCGGTTCACCCCTCCACTTT | CASDRGRGSPLHF
TRBJ2-2 | TRBV14 | TRBD1 | NA | TGTGCCAGCAGCGATACGGACAGGCGGTCAGGGGAGCTGTTTTTT | CASSDTDRRSGELFF
TRBJ2-3 | TRBV6-1 | NA | NA | TGTGCCAGCAGTGAATTTCGGTTGGCCCAGGGAGATACGCAGTATTTT | CASSEFRLAQGDTQYF
TRBJ2-1 | TRBV27 | NA | once | TGTGCCAGCAGTGGGGAGTCGGGGCCAGCCCGGTTCTTC | CASSGESGPARFF
TRBJ1-3 | TRBV6-5 | NA | NA | TGTGCCAGCAGTTACAGCTCTGGAAACACCATATATTTT | CASSYSSGNTIYF
TRBJ1-2 | TRBV19 | TRBD1 | NA | TGTGCCAGTAGTATAAGGGGGCCAGAGTTCTATGGCTACACCTTC | CASSIRGPEFYGYTF
TRBJ2-2 | TRBV4-2 | TRBD2 | once | TGTGCCAGCAGACTAGCGGTTAACACCGGGGAGCTGTTTTTT | CASRLAVNTGELFF
TRBJ2-1 | TRBV7-6 | NA | NA | TGTGCCAGCAGCTTAGTCGTTCCGGGTAGATTCAATGAGCAGTTCTTC | CASSLVVPGRFNEQFF
TRBJ1-5 | TRBV29-1 | TRBD1 | NA | TGCAGCGCTAGGACAGGGGACTATCAGCCCCAGCATTTT | CSARTGDYQPQHF
TRBJ2-7 | TRBV11-2 | TRBD2 | NA | TGTGCCAGCAGCCGAAGCGGGAGAGTCTACGAGCAGTACTTC | CASSRSGRVYEQYF
TRBJ1-1 | TRBV6-1 | NA | NA | TGTGCCAGCAGTGAACTTTACGAAGCTTTCTTT | CASSELYEAFF
TRBJ1-1 | TRBV7-9 | NA | NA | TGTGCCAGCAGCTTACCCATACCGGAGACTGAAGCTTTCTTT | CASSLPIPETEAFF
TRBJ1-5 | TRBV10-3 | TRBD1 | NA | TGTGCCACCGGGACAGGGCCTGATAGCAATCAGCCCCAGCATTTT | CATGTGPDSNQPQHF